Here is one T cell receptor beta chain with its context. This entry belongs to a study of blood T cell repertoires in COVID-19. Study-level information: Samples taken during acute and convalescent COVID-19 were collected in the United States, Italy and Spain.

The germline V gene has CDR1 GTSNPN and CDR2 SVGIG (reference sequence). The length of the CDR3 is 13 residues. With V trimmed by 4 bases and J by 12 bases, 14 bases remained unmatched. Everyone who took part was roughly 18 to 95 years old, and they came from about 25 US areas. Assignment of participants to cohorts was predicated upon participant-reported clinical history. Recovery among Cohort 3 donors was established by two negative PCRs, clearance, or symptom resolution. TCRdb's table, derived via immunoSEQ multiplex PCR, lists solely in-frame clones and lacks some. The sample has 130,000 to 150,000 clones, over 80% seen once.

Sequencing was carried out using PBMCs or T cells enriched from blood (not recorded which). This clonotype was obtained from a woman aged 35 to 49 who had recovered from COVID-19. V is TRBV30 and J is TRBJ2-7, with 8 bases matching TRBD1. CDR3 protein: CAWTYETTGGLYF. In DNA, the CDR3 is TGTGCCTGGACTTACGAGACTACAGGGGGTTTGTACTTC.